The entry below describes one TCR beta chain. The entry originates in a study of cytomegalovirus exposure and HLA in healthy donors. The J segment lost 1 base and the V segment lost 5 bases, leaving 6 bases of the junction unmatched. CDR3 size: 16 residues. Germline CDR1 is SEHNR and CDR2 is FQNEAQ (reference sequence). The PCR used 60 Vbeta and 13 Jbeta primers. The assay was immunoSEQ multiplex PCR, and TCRdb's table has in-frame clones only and misses some. The table records over 150,000 clones, roughly 79% of them present only once. The specimen was PBMCs. The TCR originated in a male donor in good health and CMV-seropositive. The chain links TRBV7-9 to TRBJ2-3, with 10 positions matching TRBD2. The CDR3 coding sequence is TGTGCCAGCAGCACCGGGACTAGCGCCGGCACAGATACGCAGTATTTT. It specifies CASSTGTSAGTDTQYF.